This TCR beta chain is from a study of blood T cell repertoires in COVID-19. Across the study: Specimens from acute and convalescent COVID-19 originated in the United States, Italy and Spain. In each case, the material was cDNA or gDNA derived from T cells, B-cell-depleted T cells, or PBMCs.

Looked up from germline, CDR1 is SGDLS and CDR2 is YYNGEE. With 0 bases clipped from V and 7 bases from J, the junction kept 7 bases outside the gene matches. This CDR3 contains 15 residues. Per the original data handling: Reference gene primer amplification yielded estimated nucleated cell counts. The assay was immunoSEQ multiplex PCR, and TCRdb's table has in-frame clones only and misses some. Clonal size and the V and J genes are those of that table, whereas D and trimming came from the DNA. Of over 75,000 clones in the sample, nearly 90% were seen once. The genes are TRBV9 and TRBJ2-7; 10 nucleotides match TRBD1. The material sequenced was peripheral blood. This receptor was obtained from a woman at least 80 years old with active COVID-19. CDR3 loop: CASSVVGTGVGEQYF. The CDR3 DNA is TGTGCCAGCAGCGTAGTCGGGACAGGGGTTGGTGAGCAGTACTTC.